Detailed here is one T cell receptor (beta chain). When the RNA was reverse transcribed, random hexamers were used with an input of roughly 0.5 to 1 ug. Each CDR3 protein gets one entry after TCRdb re-called the immunoSEQ multiplex PCR reads with MiXCR. The sample contains some 94,000 distinct CDR3 sequences, roughly 94% of which appear only once. This sample stems from a study of CD8 T cells in Susac syndrome. Study in general: At the time their blood was drawn, patients with Susac syndrome were either therapy-naive, on corticosteroids (with some of them also receiving intravenous immunoglobulin), or on intravenous immunoglobulin alone.

Germline CDR1 is KGHDR and CDR2 is SFDVKD. V lost 3 bases to trimming and J lost 0 bases, with 9 bases between them. This CDR3 has 15 amino acids. This TCR came from a human donor with Susac syndrome. The rearrangement links TRBV24-1 to TRBJ2-3, with a weak D call TRBD2 (5 bases). Specimen: CD4+ T cells from PBMCs. The chain's CDR3 is CATSDDRGSTDTQYF. The CDR3 DNA sequence: TGTGCCACCAGTGATGATCGGGGAAGCACAGATACGCAGTATTTT.